What follows are 17 T cell receptor beta chains derived from one specimen sequenced in a study of blood T cell repertoires in COVID-19. The repertoire was sequenced with immunoSEQ multiplex PCR; TCRdb's copy has only in-frame clones and lacks some. The sample lists about 140,000 clones, about four fifths occurring once. The sequenced sample consisted of peripheral blood. Every receptor here comes from a woman older than 75 in a cohort sampled during active or convalescent COVID-19.

The chain joins TRBV7-9 to TRBJ1-1; no clear D gene. CDR3 size: 13 residues. Germline CDR1 is SEHNR and CDR2 is FQNEAQ (reference sequence). Trimming stripped 4 bases from V and 0 bases from J, with 6 bases between. As DNA, the CDR3 is TGTGCCAGCAGCTACGACATGAACACTGAAGCTTTCTTT. Residues: CASSYDMNTEAFF.

This clone was counted a few times. The chain employs TRBV9 and TRBJ1-1; possible D gene TRBD1, 5 bases. The CDR3 spans 14 residues. Germline V lookup: CDR1 SGDLS, CDR2 YYNGEE. V was shortened by 4 bases and J by 8 bases, with 18 bases between the two germline ends. CDR3 sequence (DNA): TGTGCCAGCAGCCCCACAGATGACAGATGGGAAGCTTTCTTT. This sequence encodes CASSPTDDRWEAFF.

This rearrangement joins TRBV29-1 to TRBJ2-1; 9 bases fit TRBD2. CDR3 length: 14 residues. Per the germline V gene, CDR1 is SQVTM and CDR2 is ANQGSEA. The trim removed 1 base at V and 6 bases at J, leaving 4 bases unmatched. CDR3 residues: CSVEGGGAFNEQFF. The CDR3 coding sequence is TGCAGCGTTGAAGGCGGGGGGGCCTTCAATGAGCAGTTCTTC.

This sequence joins TRBV5-1 and TRBJ1-2; D gene uncertain. The V end was cut by 0 bases, the J end by 4 bases, with 10 bases between. Looked up from germline, CDR1 is SGHRS and CDR2 is YFSETQ. The CDR3 sequence is 14 residues long. CDR3 sequence (DNA): TGCGCCAGCAGCTTGGATCCAGGCCCCTATGGCTACACCTTC. This gives the protein CASSLDPGPYGYTF. The complete variable domain, with remaining parts taken from reference TRBV5-1 and TRBJ1-2, reads KAGVTQTPRYLIKTRGQQVTLSCSPISGHRSVSWYQQTPGQGLQFLFEYFSETQRNKGNFPGRFSGRQFSNSRSEMNVSTLELGDSALYLCASSLDPGPYGYTFGSGTRLTVV.

The chain links TRBV20-1 to TRBJ2-1; D may be TRBD1 (6 bases). CDR1 and CDR2 (germline): DFQATT, SNEGSKA (reference sequence). This CDR3 region has 12 residues. Trimming shortened V by 3 bases and J by 6 bases, and 9 bases separated the two germline ends. As DNA, the CDR3 is TGCAGTGCTAGTCAAGGGGGCAATGAGCAGTTCTTC. It encodes CSASQGGNEQFF.

This chain joins TRBV4-1 and TRBJ2-5; unclear D gene. The CDR3 is 16 residues long. CDR1 MGHRA and CDR2 YSYEKL come from the germline V gene. Trimming stripped 1 base from V and 5 bases from J, with 17 bases between. CDR3 in DNA: TGCGCCAGCAGCCAAGGAATTGTGACCCAGAGGGAGACCCAGTACTTC. It is translated as CASSQGIVTQRETQYF.

The V call is TRBV6-2 or TRBV6-3, the J call TRBJ2-5, with 13 bases fitting TRBD2. Per the germline V gene, CDR1 is MNHEY and CDR2 is SVGEGT. This CDR3 spans 17 amino acids. The V segment lost 0 bases and the J segment 3 bases; nucleotides outside the gene matches: 4. The CDR3 DNA reads TGTGCCAGCAGTTACTCGGGGACTAGCGGGGTCGAAGAGACCCAGTACTTC. This sequence encodes CASSYSGTSGVEETQYF.

The chain combines TRBV20-1 with TRBJ1-2; D unclear. Germline loops: CDR1 DFQATT, CDR2 SNEGSKA (reference sequence). V was shortened by 6 bases and J by 5 bases, with 10 bases between the two germline ends. The CDR3 consists of 11 residues. This CDR3 is CSAEVHYGYTF. The CDR3 region has the DNA TGCAGTGCAGAGGTCCATTATGGCTACACCTTC.

This clone appeared once. V usage is TRBV6-1 and J usage is TRBJ2-7; D unresolved. The CDR3 spans 13 residues. Per germline, CDR1 MNHNS and CDR2 SASEGT. Trimming pared 1 base from V and 6 bases from J, leaving 10 bases between. The CDR3 sequence: CASSEGSGLEQYF. The CDR3 bases are TGTGCCAGCAGTGAAGGGAGTGGTCTCGAGCAGTACTTC.

With regard to this clone: In the same sample, other DNA sequences code for this CDR3. The chain joins TRBV5-1 to TRBJ2-2, with a weak D call TRBD1 (6 bases). Germline V CDR1 and CDR2: SGHRS, YFSETQ. This CDR3 is built from 15 residues. V gave up 4 bases and J gave up 0 bases, with 10 bases separating them. The CDR3 reads CASSKGHTNTGELFF. CDR3 sequence (DNA): TGCGCCAGCAGCAAGGGACACACGAACACCGGGGAGCTGTTTTTT.

CDR3 residues: CASSTDRGRLHTGELFF. The CDR3 DNA follows: TGTGCCAGTAGTACCGACAGGGGGAGGCTTCACACCGGGGAGCTGTTTTTT. This sequence joins TRBV19 and TRBJ2-2; 9 bases line up with TRBD1. CDR1 is LNHDA and CDR2 is SQIVND in the germline V gene (reference sequence). J gave up 3 bases and V 4 bases, and 9 bases lay outside the gene matches. The CDR3 has 17 residues.

V usage is TRBV19 and J usage is TRBJ1-5, with 9 bases matching TRBD1. The CDR3 has 14 amino acids. Losses at the gene ends were 4 bases for V and 6 bases for J; bases not matched to a gene: 4. Germline CDR1 is LNHDA and CDR2 is SQIVND (reference sequence). CDR3 in amino acids: CASSNRGRGQPQHF. As DNA, the CDR3 is TGTGCCAGTAGTAACAGGGGGCGAGGTCAGCCCCAGCATTTT.

This chain connects TRBV12-3 or TRBV12-4 to TRBJ2-5; D is uncertain. Trimming took off 6 bases at V and 3 bases at J, with 8 bases between the two ends. The CDR3 runs 12 residues. The CDR3 reads CASSPREETQYF. CDR3 coding DNA: TGTGCCAGCAGCCCCCGGGAAGAGACCCAGTACTTC.

The CDR3 spells CASRPPGQGSYGYTF. The CDR3 bases are TGTGCCAGCAGACCCCCGGGACAGGGGTCCTATGGCTACACCTTC. The chain uses TRBV6-5 and TRBJ1-2, with TRBD1 matching over 10 bases. Germline CDR1 and CDR2: MNHEY and SVGAGI. CDR3 length equals 15 residues. The trim removed 6 bases at V and 4 bases at J, leaving 8 bases unmatched.

This clone was seen only once. The chain couples TRBV6-5 to TRBJ1-6; TRBD1 might be the D (5 bases). The germline V gene encodes CDR1 MNHEY and CDR2 SVGAGI. The CDR3 contains 15 residues. V shed 9 bases and J shed 7 bases, with 19 bases lying between them. DNA of the CDR3: TGTGCCAGGCCGTATAGACAGACTCTCAATTCACCCCTCCACTTT. It is translated as CARPYRQTLNSPLHF.

This clone was found a few times. V usage is TRBV30 and J usage is TRBJ1-3; D call uncertain. The germline CDR1 and CDR2 sequences are GTSNPN and SVGIG (reference sequence). This CDR3 has 14 amino acids. V was pared by 3 bases and J by 1 base, with 10 bases between. The CDR3 coding sequence is TGTGCCTGGAGCCGACGCGGGTCTGGAAACACCATATATTTT. This gives the protein CAWSRRGSGNTIYF.

V and J are TRBV10-3 and TRBJ1-1; D is unresolved. V was trimmed by 7 bases and J by 4 bases, leaving 19 bases between them. There are 15 residues in the CDR3. Germline values: CDR1 ENHRY, CDR2 SYGVKD. In DNA form, the CDR3 reads TGTGCCATCAAAGAATCTCTAGCCCGGGGCACTGAAGCTTTCTTT. Residues: CAIKESLARGTEAFF.